The 7 T cell receptor beta chains below were found in one sample sequenced in a study of T cell repertoires in cytomegalovirus infection. TCRdb processed the reads anew with MiXCR; each CDR3 protein has one entry. This sample has approximately 140,000 distinct CDR3 sequences, with 5% to 6.5% found just once. The sequencing input was PBMCs. These TCRs come from a human donor in good health (CMV status not recorded). Some clones in this sample may be carry-over from other donors' samples.

This clonotype was observed a handful of times. The chain employs TRBV20-1 and TRBJ1-1; 7 bases are shared with TRBD1. Trimming cost V 6 bases and J 0 bases; bases outside gene matches: 34. Germline V lookup: CDR1 DFQATT, CDR2 SNEGSKA (reference sequence). The CDR3 contains 23 residues. The CDR3 nucleotides are TGCAGTGCCAGACCGGCCCCACTTGGACAGGCATCTTCAACCTTTTCTTTGAACACTGAAGCTTTCTTT. This sequence encodes CSARPAPLGQASSTFSLNTEAFF.

Points on this clonotype: One end of the junction is discordant with germline, which a read error may explain. The chain is built from TRBV6-8 and TRBJ2-1, with TRBD2 matching 12 bases. Germline CDR1 and CDR2: MNHGY and SAAAGT. This CDR3 spans 16 amino acids. CDR3 sequence reads: CASPSSASGGDNKQFF. Here the CDR3 DNA reads TGTGCCAGCCCCTCTTCGGCTAGCGGGGGGGACAATAAGCAGTTCTTC.

This clonotype was detected many times. The CDR3 sequence: CASSLGRWGAQRGYTF. DNA for the CDR3: TGTGCCAGCAGCTTAGGGCGTTGGGGGGCGCAGAGGGGCTACACCTTC. The chain employs TRBV7-2 and TRBJ1-2, with D perhaps matching TRBD1 (6 bases). The germline CDR1 and CDR2 sequences are SGHTA and FQGNSA. The CDR3 sequence is 16 residues long. Trimming stripped 1 base from V and 8 bases from J, with 20 bases between.

This clonotype was found a few times. The CDR3 DNA follows: TGTGCCAGCAGCCGGTATCACAGGGAGAACACTGAAGCTTTCTTT. Residues: CASSRYHRENTEAFF. The chain is built from TRBV3-1 and TRBJ1-1; possible D gene TRBD1, 6 bases. V gave up 4 bases and J gave up 1 base, with 13 bases separating them. The germline gives CDR1 LGHDT, CDR2 YNNKEL (reference sequence). The CDR3 is made up of 15 amino acids.

Ten or more counts support this clonotype. V usage is TRBV12-5 and J usage is TRBJ2-3; D not resolved. The CDR3 sequence is 12 residues long. The germline V gene has CDR1 LGHNT and CDR2 FRNRAP. Trimming removed 7 bases from V and 6 bases from J, with 11 bases in between. The CDR3 coding sequence is TGTGCTAGTGCCCCAGAGCCCGATACGCAGTATTTT. Encoded protein: CASAPEPDTQYF.

CDR3: CASSLIPGRDTEAFF. The CDR3 DNA sequence: TGTGCCAGCAGTTTAATTCCAGGGAGGGACACTGAAGCTTTCTTT. The chain recombines TRBV27 with TRBJ1-1, with a tentative D call TRBD1 (5 bases). Between the trimmed V and J ends, which lost 2 bases and 3 bases, there was a span of 13 bases. Germline V gene data show CDR1 as MNHEY and CDR2 as SMNVEV (reference sequence). There are 15 residues in the CDR3.

Concerning this clonotype: This may stem from a read error, because a much larger clone lies one nucleotide away. The chain combines TRBV29-1 with TRBJ2-1; D remains ambiguous. This CDR3 is 16 amino acids long. With 7 bases removed from V and 4 bases from J, the gap between germline ends came to 23 bases. Germline assignment: CDR1 SQVTM and CDR2 ANQGSEA. The CDR3 protein is CSADKPPETQYNEQFF. The CDR3 coding sequence is TGCAGCGCTGACAAACCTCCCGAGACCCAGTACAATGAGCAGTTCTTC.